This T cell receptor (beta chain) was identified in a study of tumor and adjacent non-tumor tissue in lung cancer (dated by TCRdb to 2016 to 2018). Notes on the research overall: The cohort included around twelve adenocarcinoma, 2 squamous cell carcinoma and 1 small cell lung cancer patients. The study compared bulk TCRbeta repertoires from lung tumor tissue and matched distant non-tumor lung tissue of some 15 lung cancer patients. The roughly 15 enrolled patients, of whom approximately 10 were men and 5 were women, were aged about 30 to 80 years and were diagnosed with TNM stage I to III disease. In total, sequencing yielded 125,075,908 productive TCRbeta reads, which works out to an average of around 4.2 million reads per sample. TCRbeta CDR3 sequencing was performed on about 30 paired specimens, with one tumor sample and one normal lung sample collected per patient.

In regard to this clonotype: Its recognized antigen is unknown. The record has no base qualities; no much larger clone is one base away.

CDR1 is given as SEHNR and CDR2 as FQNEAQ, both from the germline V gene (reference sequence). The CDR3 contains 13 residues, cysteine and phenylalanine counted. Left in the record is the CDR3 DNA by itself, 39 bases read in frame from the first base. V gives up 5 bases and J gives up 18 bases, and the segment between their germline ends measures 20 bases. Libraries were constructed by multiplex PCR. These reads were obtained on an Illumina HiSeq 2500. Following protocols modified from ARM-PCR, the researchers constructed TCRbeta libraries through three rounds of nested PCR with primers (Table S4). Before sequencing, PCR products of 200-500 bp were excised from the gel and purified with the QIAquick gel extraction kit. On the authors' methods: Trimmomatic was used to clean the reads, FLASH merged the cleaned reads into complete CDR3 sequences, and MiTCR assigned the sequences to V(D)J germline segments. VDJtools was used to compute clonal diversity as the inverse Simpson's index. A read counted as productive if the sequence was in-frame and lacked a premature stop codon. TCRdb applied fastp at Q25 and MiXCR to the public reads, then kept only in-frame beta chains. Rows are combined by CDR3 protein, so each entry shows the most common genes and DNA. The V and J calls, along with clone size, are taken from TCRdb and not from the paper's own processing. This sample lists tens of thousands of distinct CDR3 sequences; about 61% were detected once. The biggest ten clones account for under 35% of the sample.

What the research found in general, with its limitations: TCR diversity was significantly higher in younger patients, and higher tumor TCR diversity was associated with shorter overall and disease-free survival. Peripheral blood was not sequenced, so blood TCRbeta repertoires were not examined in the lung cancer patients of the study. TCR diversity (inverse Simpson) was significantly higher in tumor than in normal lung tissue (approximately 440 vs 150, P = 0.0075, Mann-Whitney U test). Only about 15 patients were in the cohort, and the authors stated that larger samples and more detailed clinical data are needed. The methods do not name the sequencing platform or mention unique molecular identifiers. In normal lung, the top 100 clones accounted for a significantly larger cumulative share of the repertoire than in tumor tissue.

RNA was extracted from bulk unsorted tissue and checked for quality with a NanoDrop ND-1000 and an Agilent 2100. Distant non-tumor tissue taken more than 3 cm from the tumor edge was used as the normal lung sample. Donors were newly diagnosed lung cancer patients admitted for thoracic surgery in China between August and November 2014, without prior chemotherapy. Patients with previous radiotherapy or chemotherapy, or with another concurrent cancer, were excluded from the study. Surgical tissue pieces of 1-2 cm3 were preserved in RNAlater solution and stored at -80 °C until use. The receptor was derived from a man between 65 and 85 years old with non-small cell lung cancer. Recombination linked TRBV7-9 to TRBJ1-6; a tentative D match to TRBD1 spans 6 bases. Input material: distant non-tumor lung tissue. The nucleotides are TGTGCCAGCAGCCCCCAGCCGCCAGGGGACCACCACTTT. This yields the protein CASSPQPPGDHHF.